One and the same sample provided the 10 T cell receptor beta chains below, sequenced in a study of CD8 T cells in ankylosing spondylitis. Study findings and constraints: A TCR beta motif made of 7 to 9 highly homologous variants seemed typical of ankylosing spondylitis blood.

Their antigens remain unidentified. TCRdb re-analysed the 5' RACE reads in MiXCR, keeping a single row per CDR3 protein. This repertoire shows around 430,000 distinct CDR3 sequences, about 15% found once; its top ten account for just over 1%. The sequencing sample was made of blood, either unsorted or a sorted T cell fraction (not recorded which). Source of these receptors: a male donor with ankylosing spondylitis.

A few counts support this clonotype. The chain has TRBV29-1 and TRBJ1-2, with D perhaps TRBD1 (5 bases). CDR1 is SQVTM, CDR2 ANQGSEA, per germline. The CDR3 runs to 13 residues. V was shortened by 1 base and J by 7 bases, with 13 bases between the two germline ends. CDR3 sequence reads: CSVEVAGGSGYTF. CDR3 nucleotides: TGCAGCGTTGAAGTCGCCGGGGGGAGTGGCTACACCTTC.

V gene TRBV4-2 combines with J gene TRBJ1-2; D not resolved. The length of the CDR3 is 15 residues. Germline values: CDR1 LGHNA, CDR2 YNFKEQ. V was clipped by 0 bases and J by 6 bases, with 14 bases between them. The CDR3 DNA follows: TGTGCCAGCAGCCAAGATCTTGCAAGTTTAGATGGCTACACCTTC. Amino acids: CASSQDLASLDGYTF.

This chain joins TRBV27 and TRBJ2-5; D may be TRBD1 or TRBD2 (5 bases each). This CDR3 has 14 residues. Trimming took off 4 bases at V and 5 bases at J, with 14 bases between the two ends. CDR1 is MNHEY, CDR2 SMNVEV, per germline (reference sequence). The CDR3 sequence: CASSSRARAETQYF. CDR3 bases: TGTGCCAGCAGTTCGCGGGCCAGGGCGGAGACCCAGTACTTC.

This clonotype was counted once. This chain joins TRBV14 and TRBJ2-3; D is possibly TRBD2 (6 bases). Trimming took off 1 base at V and 9 bases at J, with 17 bases between the two ends. Germline CDR1 is SGHDN and CDR2 is FVKESK. This CDR3 is built from 15 residues. CDR3 nucleotide sequence: TGTGCCAGCAGCCAAGTGGCGGGCGGAGGGGCAACGCAGTATTTT. Translation gives CASSQVAGGGATQYF.

The chain couples TRBV5-1 to TRBJ2-5; weak D call: TRBD1 (5 bases). V was cut by 0 bases and J by 1 base, with 19 bases left in between. Germline-derived CDR1 and CDR2 are SGHRS and YFSETQ. This CDR3 contains 18 residues. The CDR3 sequence is CASSLGFWPQGVQETQYF. CDR3 DNA: TGCGCCAGCAGCTTGGGTTTCTGGCCCCAAGGGGTCCAAGAGACCCAGTACTTC.

Written as DNA, the CDR3 is TGTGCCAGCAGCGTAGGGGGCAGTCTAAAGGGGGATACGCAGTATTTT. Its translation: CASSVGGSLKGDTQYF. This chain links TRBV9 with TRBJ2-3, with D possibly TRBD1 on 5 matching bases. V gave up 0 bases and J gave up 6 bases, with 17 bases separating them. The germline CDR1 and CDR2 sequences are SGDLS and YYNGEE. CDR3 length: 16 amino acids.

The table lists this clonotype with a few counts. The rearrangement uses TRBV5-6 and TRBJ1-5; 7 bases match TRBD1. This CDR3 is 15 amino acids long. Germline CDR1 is SGHDT and CDR2 is YYEEEE. J lost 4 bases, V lost 0 bases, and 4 bases had no gene match. CDR3 sequence: CASSLGDRPNQPQHF. CDR3 DNA: TGTGCCAGCAGCTTGGGGGACAGACCAAATCAGCCCCAGCATTTT.

This clonotype was seen a handful of times. The rearrangement joins TRBV12-3 or TRBV12-4 to TRBJ1-2; D unclear. The CDR3 is 14 amino acids. The ends were cut back, 5 bases at V and 4 bases at J, with 14 bases in the middle. In DNA, the CDR3 is TGTGCCAGCAGTCCGCCGAGAGGGATCTATGGCTACACCTTC. Its protein is CASSPPRGIYGYTF.

This clonotype showed up many times. V is TRBV10-3 and J is TRBJ1-6; 9 bases line up with TRBD1. The CDR3 is 14 residues long. The germline V gene encodes CDR1 ENHRY and CDR2 SYGVKD. After removal of 6 bases from V and 7 bases from J, the junction contained 4 bases not matched to a gene. The CDR3 here is CAISRDRDNSPLHF. In nucleotides, the CDR3 is TGTGCCATCAGCCGGGACAGGGACAATTCACCCCTCCACTTT.

This sequence joins TRBV6-1 and TRBJ1-2, with 7 nucleotides matching TRBD1. Germline CDR1 is MNHNS and CDR2 is SASEGT. This CDR3 region has 15 residues. V shed 7 bases and J 2 bases; nucleotides not matched to a gene: 10. This chain's CDR3 is CASTRGVNSNYGYTF. CDR3 nucleotides: TGTGCCAGCACCAGGGGGGTCAATTCAAACTATGGCTACACCTTC.